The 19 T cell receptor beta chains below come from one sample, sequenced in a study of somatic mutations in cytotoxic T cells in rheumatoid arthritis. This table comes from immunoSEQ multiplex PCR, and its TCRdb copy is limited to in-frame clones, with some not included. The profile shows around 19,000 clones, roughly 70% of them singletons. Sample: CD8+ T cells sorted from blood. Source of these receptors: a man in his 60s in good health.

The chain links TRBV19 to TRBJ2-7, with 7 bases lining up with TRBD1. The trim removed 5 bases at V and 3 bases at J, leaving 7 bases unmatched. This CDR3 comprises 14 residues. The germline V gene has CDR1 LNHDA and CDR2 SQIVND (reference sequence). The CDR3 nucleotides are TGTGCCAGTAGTGCCTCAGGGGGAAACTACGAGCAGTACTTC. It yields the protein CASSASGGNYEQYF. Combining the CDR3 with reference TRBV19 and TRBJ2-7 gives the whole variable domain DGGITQSPKYLFRKEGQNVTLSCEQNLNHDAMYWYRQDPGQGLRLIYYSQIVNDFQKGDIAEGYSVSREKKESFPLTVTSAQKNPTAFYLCASSASGGNYEQYFGPGTRLTVT.

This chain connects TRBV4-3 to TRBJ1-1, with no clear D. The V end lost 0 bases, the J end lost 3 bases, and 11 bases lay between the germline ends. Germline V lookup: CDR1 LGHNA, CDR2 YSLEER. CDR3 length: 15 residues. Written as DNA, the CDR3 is TGCGCCAGCAGCCAAGACCTAGGAAGTTACACTGAAGCTTTCTTT. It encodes CASSQDLGSYTEAFF.

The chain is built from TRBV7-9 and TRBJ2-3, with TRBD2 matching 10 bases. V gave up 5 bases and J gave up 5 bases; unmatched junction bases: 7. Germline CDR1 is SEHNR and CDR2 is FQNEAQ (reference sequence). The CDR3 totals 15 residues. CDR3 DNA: TGTGCCAGCAGCAATCAGCGGGGGGGCAAAGATACGCAGTATTTT. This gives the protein CASSNQRGGKDTQYF.

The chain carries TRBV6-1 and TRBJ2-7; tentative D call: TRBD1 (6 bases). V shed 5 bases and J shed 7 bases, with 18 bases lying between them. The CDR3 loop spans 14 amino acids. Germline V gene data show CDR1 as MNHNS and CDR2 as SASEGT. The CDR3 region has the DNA TGTGCCAGCAGTCAACAAAGAACAGGGAAGGAGCAGTACTTC. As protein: CASSQQRTGKEQYF.

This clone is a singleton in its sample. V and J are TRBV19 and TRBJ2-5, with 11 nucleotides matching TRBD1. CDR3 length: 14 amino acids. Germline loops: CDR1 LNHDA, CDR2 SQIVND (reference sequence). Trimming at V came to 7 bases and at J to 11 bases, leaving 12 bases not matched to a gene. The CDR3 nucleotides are TGTGCCAGTAACAACGGACAGGGGGCGGAAGAGCAGTACTTC. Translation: CASNNGQGAEEQYF. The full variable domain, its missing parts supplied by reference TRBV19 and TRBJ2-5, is DGGITQSPKYLFRKEGQNVTLSCEQNLNHDAMYWYRQDPGQGLRLIYYSQIVNDFQKGDIAEGYSVSREKKESFPLTVTSAQKNPTAFYLCASNNGQGAEEQYFGPGTRLLVL.

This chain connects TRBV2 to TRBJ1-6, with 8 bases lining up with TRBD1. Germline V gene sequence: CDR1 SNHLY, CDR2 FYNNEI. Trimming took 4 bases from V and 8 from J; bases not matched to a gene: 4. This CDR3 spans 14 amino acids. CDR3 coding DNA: TGTGCCAGCAGTGTGGGACAGGATTATTCACCCCTCCACTTT. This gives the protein CASSVGQDYSPLHF. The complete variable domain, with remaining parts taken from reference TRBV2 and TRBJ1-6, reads EPEVTQTPSHQVTQMGQEVILRCVPISNHLYFYWYRQILGQKVEFLVSFYNNEISEKSEIFDDQFSVERPDGSNFTLKIRSTKLEDSAMYFCASSVGQDYSPLHFGNGTRLTVT.

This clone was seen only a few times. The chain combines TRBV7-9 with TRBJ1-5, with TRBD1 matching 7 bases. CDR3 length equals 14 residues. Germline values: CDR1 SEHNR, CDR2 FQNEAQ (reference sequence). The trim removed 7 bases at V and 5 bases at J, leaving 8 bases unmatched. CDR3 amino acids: CASKPTGSDQPQHF. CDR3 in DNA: TGTGCCAGCAAACCGACAGGGTCAGATCAGCCCCAGCATTTT.

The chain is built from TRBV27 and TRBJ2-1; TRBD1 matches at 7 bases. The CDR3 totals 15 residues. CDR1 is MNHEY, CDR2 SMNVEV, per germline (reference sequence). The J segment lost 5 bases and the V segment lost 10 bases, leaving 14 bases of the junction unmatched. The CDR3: CATSHRGFMDNEQFF. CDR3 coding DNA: TGTGCCACGAGCCACAGGGGTTTTATGGACAATGAGCAGTTCTTC.

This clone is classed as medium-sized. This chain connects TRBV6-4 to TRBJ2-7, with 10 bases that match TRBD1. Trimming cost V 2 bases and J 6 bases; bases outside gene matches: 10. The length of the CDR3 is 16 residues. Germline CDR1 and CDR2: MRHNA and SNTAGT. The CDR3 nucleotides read TGTGCCAGCAGTGACACGCCGGGACAGGGGAAGGGCGAGCAGTACTTC. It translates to CASSDTPGQGKGEQYF.

CDR3 bases: TGTGCCAGCAGCGTCCGGGACAGGACTTACTCTGGGGCCAACGTCCTGACTTTC. It translates to CASSVRDRTYSGANVLTF. The chain joins TRBV9 to TRBJ2-6; 8 bases map to TRBD1. The CDR3 is made up of 18 amino acids. The germline V gene has CDR1 SGDLS and CDR2 YYNGEE. J lost 0 bases, V lost 2 bases, and 7 bases had no gene match.

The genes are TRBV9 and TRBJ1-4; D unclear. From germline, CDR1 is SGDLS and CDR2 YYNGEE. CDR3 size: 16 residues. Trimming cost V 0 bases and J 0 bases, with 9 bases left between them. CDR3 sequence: CASSVGVQTTNEKLFF. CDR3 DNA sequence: TGTGCCAGCAGCGTAGGTGTTCAGACAACTAATGAAAAACTGTTTTTT.

CDR3 sequence: CASSWGPNQPQHF. The CDR3 nucleotides are TGTGCCAGCAGTTGGGGGCCCAATCAGCCCCAGCATTTT. The chain is built from TRBV27 and TRBJ1-5; D possibly corresponds to TRBD1 (6 bases). CDR3 size: 13 residues. Germline-derived CDR1 and CDR2 are MNHEY and SMNVEV (reference sequence). Trimming pared 4 bases from V and 3 bases from J, leaving 7 bases between.

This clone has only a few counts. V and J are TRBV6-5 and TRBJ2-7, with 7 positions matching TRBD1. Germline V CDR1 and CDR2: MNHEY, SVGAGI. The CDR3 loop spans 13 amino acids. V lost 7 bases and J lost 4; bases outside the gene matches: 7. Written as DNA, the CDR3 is TGTGCCAGCACCTCGGCCAGGGGGTACGAGCAGTACTTC. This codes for CASTSARGYEQYF.

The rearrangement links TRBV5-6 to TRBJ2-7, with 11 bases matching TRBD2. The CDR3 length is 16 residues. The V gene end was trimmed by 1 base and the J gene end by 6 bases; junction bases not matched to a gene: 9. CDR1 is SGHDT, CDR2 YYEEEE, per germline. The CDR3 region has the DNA TGTGCCAGCAGCTTGACTAGCGGGAGCTTTTCCCGCGAGCAGTACTTC. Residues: CASSLTSGSFSREQYF.

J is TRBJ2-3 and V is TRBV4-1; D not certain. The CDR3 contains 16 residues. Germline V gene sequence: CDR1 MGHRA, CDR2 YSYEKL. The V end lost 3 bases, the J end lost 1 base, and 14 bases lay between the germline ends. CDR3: CASSQVHVARTDTQYF. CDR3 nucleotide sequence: TGCGCCAGCAGCCAGGTACACGTAGCTCGCACAGATACGCAGTATTTT.

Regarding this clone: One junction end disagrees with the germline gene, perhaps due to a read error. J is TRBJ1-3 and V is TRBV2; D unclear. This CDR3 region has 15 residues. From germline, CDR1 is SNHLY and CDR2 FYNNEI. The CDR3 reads CASSEGWSSGNTIYF. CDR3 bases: TGTGCCAGCAGCGAAGGTTGGAGCTCTGGAAACACCATATATTTT.

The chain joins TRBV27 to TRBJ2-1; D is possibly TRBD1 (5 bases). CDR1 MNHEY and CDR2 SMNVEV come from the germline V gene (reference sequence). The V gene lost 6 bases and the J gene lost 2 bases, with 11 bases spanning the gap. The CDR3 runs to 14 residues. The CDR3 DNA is TGTGCCAGCAGCATTGCAGGGCCCTACAATGAGCAGTTCTTC. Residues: CASSIAGPYNEQFF.

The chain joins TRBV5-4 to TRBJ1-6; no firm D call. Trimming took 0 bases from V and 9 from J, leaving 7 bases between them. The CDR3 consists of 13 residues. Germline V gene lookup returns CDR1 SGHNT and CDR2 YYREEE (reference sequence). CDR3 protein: CASSLDGSSPLHF. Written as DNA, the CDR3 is TGTGCCAGCAGCTTGGATGGGAGTTCACCCCTCCACTTT.

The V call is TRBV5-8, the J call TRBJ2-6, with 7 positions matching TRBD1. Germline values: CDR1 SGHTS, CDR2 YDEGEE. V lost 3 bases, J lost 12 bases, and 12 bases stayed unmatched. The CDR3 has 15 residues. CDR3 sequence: CASSSGQVISGVLTF. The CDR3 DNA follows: TGTGCCAGCAGCTCCGGACAGGTGATTTCGGGCGTCCTGACTTTC.